Listed here are 27 T cell receptor beta chains from one sample, sequenced in a study of T-cell memory formation after mild COVID-19. TCRdb called the 5' RACE reads again in MiXCR, with one record for every CDR3 protein. This sample has about 7,100 distinct CDR3 sequences, with about three fifths found just once. The sample was PBMCs or a T cell subset sorted from them (not recorded which). These receptors were taken from an adult who had mild COVID-19 (a few samples of this study predate the infection). Cell type and time point are not known.

This chain connects TRBV6-2 or TRBV6-3 to TRBJ1-1; no clear D gene. CDR1 and CDR2 from the germline V gene are MNHEY and SVGEGT. The CDR3 length is 12 residues. Trimming took 6 bases from V and 2 from J, leaving 7 bases between them. Here the CDR3 DNA reads TGTGCCAGCAGCTGGACCAACACTGAAGCTTTCTTT. This codes for CASSWTNTEAFF.

This clonotype was observed a few times. This chain links TRBV7-3 with TRBJ2-6, with D hard to call. This CDR3 has 13 amino acids. V gave up 6 bases and J gave up 1 base, with 4 bases separating them. Germline lookup yields CDR1 SGHTA and CDR2 FQGTGA. The CDR3 coding sequence is TGTGCCAGCAGGCCTTCTGGGGCCAACGTCCTGACTTTC. It translates to CASRPSGANVLTF.

The rearrangement links TRBV2 to TRBJ1-4, with D perhaps matching TRBD1 (5 bases). V was clipped by 7 bases and J by 4 bases, with 13 bases between them. CDR1 SNHLY and CDR2 FYNNEI come from the germline V gene. This CDR3 has 14 residues. The CDR3 loop reads CASISRGDNEKLFF. CDR3 DNA sequence: TGTGCCAGCATAAGCCGGGGCGATAATGAAAAACTGTTTTTT.

The chain couples TRBV20-1 to TRBJ2-7; 14 bases are a match to TRBD2. The CDR3 is 15 residues long. The germline gives CDR1 DFQATT, CDR2 SNEGSKA (reference sequence). The V segment lost 4 bases and the J segment 0 bases; nucleotides outside the gene matches: 2. The CDR3 DNA sequence: TGCAGTGCTACGGGACTAGCGGGAGCCTCCTACGAGCAGTACTTC. The encoded protein is CSATGLAGASYEQYF.

By proportion, this clonotype is medium-sized. The rearrangement joins TRBV5-6 to TRBJ1-5; 7 bases line up with TRBD1. In germline, CDR1 is SGHDT, CDR2 YYEEEE. The CDR3 runs to 14 residues. Germline trimming cut 4 bases from V and 2 bases from J; bases unmatched to any gene: 3. CDR3 in DNA: TGTGCCAGCAGCGCCGGACAGGGCAATCAGCCCCAGCATTTT. Encoded protein: CASSAGQGNQPQHF. Full variable domain (outside the CDR3, taken from reference TRBV5-6 and TRBJ1-5): DAGVTQSPTHLIKTRGQQVTLRCSPKSGHDTVSWYQQALGQGPQFIFQYYEEEERQRGNFPDRFSGHQFPNYSSELNVNALLLGDSALYLCASSAGQGNQPQHFGDGTRLSIL.

The V call is TRBV7-2, the J call TRBJ2-2, with 8 bases matching TRBD1. The V gene's germline CDR1 is SGHTA and CDR2 FQGNSA. J gave up 4 bases and V 5 bases, and 6 bases lay outside the gene matches. The CDR3 is 15 amino acids. Written as DNA, the CDR3 is TGTGCCAGCAGCGGCAGGGGGCGCGCCACCGGGGAGCTGTTTTTT. It encodes CASSGRGRATGELFF.

The rearrangement uses TRBV30 and TRBJ1-5; D is possibly TRBD1 (6 bases). Trimming cost V 2 bases and J 3 bases, with 11 bases left between them. The CDR3 is 14 residues long. From germline, CDR1 is GTSNPN and CDR2 SVGIG (reference sequence). CDR3 DNA: TGTGCCTGGAGTCGGACAGCCAACAATCAGCCCCAGCATTTT. Translating it yields CAWSRTANNQPQHF. The full variable domain, its missing parts supplied by reference TRBV30 and TRBJ1-5, is SQTIHQWPATLVQPVGSPLSLECTVEGTSNPNLYWYRQAAGRGLQLLFYSVGIGQISSEVPQNLSASRPQDRQFILSSKKLLLSDSGFYLCAWSRTANNQPQHFGDGTRLSIL.

Judged by abundance, this clonotype is medium-sized. The rearrangement links TRBV5-1 to TRBJ1-1; D is unresolved. The V gene lost 0 bases and the J gene lost 1 base, with 10 bases spanning the gap. Germline V gene lookup returns CDR1 SGHRS and CDR2 YFSETQ. The CDR3 extends over 15 amino acids. The CDR3 DNA sequence: TGCGCCAGCAGCTTGGCCGGGGTCAGGAACACTGAAGCTTTCTTT. Its protein is CASSLAGVRNTEAFF.

A single count supports this clonotype. The CDR3 DNA reads as TGCGCCAGCAGCCAGGTTTTGACAGGGCGCGAGCAGTACTTC. It is translated as CASSQVLTGREQYF. The V and J genes are TRBV5-1 and TRBJ2-7; 7 positions match TRBD1. Per the germline V gene, CDR1 is SGHRS and CDR2 is YFSETQ. After removal of 4 bases from V and 6 bases from J, the junction contained 10 bases not matched to a gene. The CDR3 consists of 14 residues.

This clonotype is medium-sized (0.01 to 0.1%) in the sample. This sequence joins TRBV11-2 and TRBJ1-4, with 7 nucleotides matching TRBD1. The V and J ends lost 3 bases and 5 bases, in that order; junction bases with no gene match: 12. Germline CDR1 and CDR2: SGHAT and FQNNGV. This CDR3 contains 17 residues. The CDR3: CASSLRPGTVPNEKLFF. As DNA, the CDR3 is TGTGCCAGCAGCTTGAGACCCGGGACAGTGCCGAATGAAAAACTGTTTTTT.

V and J are TRBV5-8 and TRBJ2-5; 8 nucleotides align to TRBD1. J was trimmed by 5 bases and V by 3 bases; bases with no gene match: 9. This CDR3 is built from 15 residues. Germline loops: CDR1 SGHTS, CDR2 YDEGEE. The CDR3 bases are TGTGCCAGCAGCTGGGGACAGGCCCTGGGGGAGACCCAGTACTTC. Its translation: CASSWGQALGETQYF.

The rearrangement links TRBV15 to TRBJ2-7; 10 positions agree with TRBD1. The junction had 1 base not matched to a gene; V was cut back by 3 bases and J by 5 bases. Germline CDR1 and CDR2: LNHNV and YYDKDF (reference sequence). CDR3 length: 13 residues. The CDR3 region is CATSRDRGNEQYF. CDR3 DNA sequence: TGTGCCACCAGCAGGGACAGGGGGAACGAGCAGTACTTC.

The chain employs TRBV5-5 and TRBJ2-6, with 7 bases lining up with TRBD2. The CDR3 is 17 residues long. The germline CDR1 and CDR2 sequences are SGHKS and YYEKEE (reference sequence). Trimming removed 2 bases from V and 2 bases from J; junction bases left unmatched: 7. DNA of the CDR3: TGTGCCAGCAGCTTCCGGGGAGGGAGGCCTGGGGCCAACGTCCTGACTTTC. As protein: CASSFRGGRPGANVLTF.

This clonotype is categorized as medium-sized. V usage is TRBV5-1 and J usage is TRBJ2-4; D possibly corresponds to TRBD1 (6 bases). V lost 0 bases, J lost 0 bases, and 13 bases lay in between. This CDR3 has 17 residues. Germline CDR1 is SGHRS and CDR2 is YFSETQ. The CDR3 loop is CASSLAVQGLAKNIQYF. Here the CDR3 DNA reads TGCGCCAGCAGCTTGGCCGTTCAGGGGCTAGCCAAAAACATTCAGTACTTC.

This clonotype is medium-sized within its sample. V gene TRBV5-4 combines with J gene TRBJ2-5; 8 bases are shared with TRBD1. The length of the CDR3 is 17 residues. V dropped 3 bases and J dropped 5; count of bases not matched to a gene: 15. Looked up from germline, CDR1 is SGHNT and CDR2 is YYREEE (reference sequence). In nucleotides, the CDR3 is TGTGCCAGCAGCTACCGGACAGGGAAGTTCACTCAGGAGACCCAGTACTTC. The encoded protein is CASSYRTGKFTQETQYF.

This clonotype was detected only a few times. The V gene is TRBV25-1, the J gene TRBJ1-6; D uncertain. CDR1 is MGHDK, CDR2 SYGVNS, per germline. The V gene lost 2 bases and the J gene lost 1 base, with 6 bases spanning the gap. CDR3 length: 15 amino acids. The CDR3 region has the DNA TGTGCCAGCAGTGAAAAGGATTCCTATAATTCACCCCTCCACTTT. Protein: CASSEKDSYNSPLHF.

V gene TRBV10-3 combines with J gene TRBJ2-3, with 9 bases identical to TRBD2. Germline CDR1 and CDR2: ENHRY and SYGVKD. Unmatched junction bases numbered 1, after V lost 0 bases and J lost 9 bases. CDR3 length: 13 residues. The CDR3 loop is CAISESTSGTQYF. The CDR3 bases are TGTGCCATCAGTGAGTCGACTAGCGGAACGCAGTATTTT.

A note on this clonotype: One junction end disagrees with the germline gene, perhaps due to a read error. This chain connects TRBV7-2 to TRBJ2-7; 8 positions match TRBD2. This CDR3 comprises 14 residues. Germline lookup yields CDR1 SGHTA and CDR2 FQGNSA. In DNA, the CDR3 is TGTCCCAGCAGCTCCTATCTAGCGGGCTACGAGCAGTACTTC. Translated: CPSSSYLAGYEQYF.

This clonotype is labeled as medium-sized. The gene calls are TRBV5-1 and TRBJ2-7; 10 bases are shared with TRBD2. CDR1 is SGHRS and CDR2 is YFSETQ in the germline V gene. The J segment lost 4 bases and the V segment lost 5 bases, leaving 6 bases of the junction unmatched. The CDR3 extends over 14 amino acids. The CDR3 here is CASSLSGGAYEQYF. The CDR3 nucleotides are TGCGCCAGCAGTCTGAGCGGGGGGGCTTACGAGCAGTACTTC.

V usage is TRBV9 and J usage is TRBJ2-2; D unresolved. Germline V lookup: CDR1 SGDLS, CDR2 YYNGEE. Trimming stripped 2 bases from V and 4 bases from J, with 6 bases between. CDR3 length: 13 residues. The CDR3 region is CASSVGGTGELFF. The CDR3 nucleotides read TGTGCCAGCAGCGTCGGCGGCACCGGGGAGCTGTTTTTT.

The chain carries TRBV9 and TRBJ2-5; 10 bases line up with TRBD1. The CDR3 contains 16 residues. Germline CDR1 SGDLS, CDR2 YYNGEE. Trimming at V came to 4 bases and at J to 9 bases, leaving 15 bases not matched to a gene. This CDR3 reads CASSPGQGFLTEAQYF. DNA for the CDR3: TGTGCCAGCAGCCCGGGACAGGGGTTTCTTACCGAGGCCCAGTACTTC.

This clonotype is termed medium-sized (0.01 to 0.1%). The rearrangement links TRBV4-3 to TRBJ2-1; D possibly matches TRBD1 or TRBD2 (5 bases each). Trimming took off 4 bases at V and 0 bases at J, with 10 bases between the two ends. CDR3 length equals 15 residues. The germline V gene encodes CDR1 LGHNA and CDR2 YSLEER. The CDR3 sequence: CASSPGTSSYNEQFF. In nucleotides, the CDR3 is TGCGCCAGCAGCCCAGGGACGAGCTCCTACAATGAGCAGTTCTTC.

This clonotype appeared a few times. The chain uses TRBV18 and TRBJ2-1, with TRBD2 identical over 10 bases. The CDR3 length is 15 residues. After removal of 1 base from V and 7 bases from J, the junction contained 4 bases not matched to a gene. The V gene's germline CDR1 is KGHSH and CDR2 LQKENI. Here the CDR3 reads CASSPLPAGGNEQFF. Here the CDR3 DNA reads TGTGCCAGCTCACCACTGCCAGCGGGGGGGAATGAGCAGTTCTTC.

The chain is built from TRBV7-2 and TRBJ2-3; 14 bases are a match to TRBD2. Per the germline V gene, CDR1 is SGHTA and CDR2 is FQGNSA. V was pared by 4 bases and J by 6 bases, with 6 bases of the junction left unmatched. The CDR3 is 16 amino acids. The CDR3, as DNA: TGTGCCAGCAGCTCGAGACTAGCGGGGGGGCCGGATACGCAGTATTTT. This gives the protein CASSSRLAGGPDTQYF.

This clonotype is categorized as medium-sized. The chain links TRBV7-2 to TRBJ2-7; D is unresolved. The CDR3 runs 18 residues. V was shortened by 3 bases and J by 0 bases, with 21 bases between the two germline ends. CDR1 and CDR2 (germline): SGHTA, FQGNSA. DNA of the CDR3: TGTGCCAGCAGCTTCTCCCACCCGGGCAGGATGAGCTCCTACGAGCAGTACGTC. Its protein is CASSFSHPGRMSSYEQYV.

In its sample, this clonotype ranks as medium-sized. This chain uses TRBV11-2 with TRBJ2-3; tentatively, D is TRBD1 or TRBD2 (5 bases each). This CDR3 comprises 15 residues. Trimming took off 4 bases at V and 5 bases at J, with 16 bases between the two ends. Germline lookup yields CDR1 SGHAT and CDR2 FQNNGV. This CDR3 reads CASSSPGTKGDTQYF. Written as DNA, the CDR3 is TGTGCCAGCAGCTCACCGGGGACCAAGGGAGATACGCAGTATTTT.

This clonotype rates as medium-sized. The CDR3 reads CATLGTGELFF. Written as DNA, the CDR3 is TGTGCCACCCTGGGCACCGGGGAGCTGTTTTTT. The chain combines TRBV12-3 or TRBV12-4 with TRBJ2-2, with no clear D. With 10 bases removed from V and 4 bases from J, the gap between germline ends came to 7 bases. This CDR3 has 11 residues.